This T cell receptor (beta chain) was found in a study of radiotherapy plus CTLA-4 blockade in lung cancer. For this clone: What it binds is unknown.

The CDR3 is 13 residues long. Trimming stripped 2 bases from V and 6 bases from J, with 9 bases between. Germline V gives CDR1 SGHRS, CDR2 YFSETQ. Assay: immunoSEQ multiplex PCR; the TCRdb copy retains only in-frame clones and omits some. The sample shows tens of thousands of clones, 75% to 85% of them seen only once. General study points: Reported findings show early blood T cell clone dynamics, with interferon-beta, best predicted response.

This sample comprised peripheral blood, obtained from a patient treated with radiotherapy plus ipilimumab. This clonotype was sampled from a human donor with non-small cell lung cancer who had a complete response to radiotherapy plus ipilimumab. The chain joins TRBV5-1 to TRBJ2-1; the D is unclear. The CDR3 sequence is CASSLPFGNEQFF. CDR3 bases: TGCGCCAGCAGCTTACCCTTCGGCAATGAGCAGTTCTTC.